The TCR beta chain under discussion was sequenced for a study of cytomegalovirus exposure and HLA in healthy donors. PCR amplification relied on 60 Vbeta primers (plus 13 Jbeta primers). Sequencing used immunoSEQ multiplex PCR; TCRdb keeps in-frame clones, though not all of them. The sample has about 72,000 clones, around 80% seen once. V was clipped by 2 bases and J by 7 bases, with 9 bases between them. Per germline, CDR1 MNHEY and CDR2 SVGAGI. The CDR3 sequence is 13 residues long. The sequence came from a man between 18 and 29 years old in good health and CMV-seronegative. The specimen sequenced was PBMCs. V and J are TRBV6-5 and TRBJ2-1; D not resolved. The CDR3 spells CASSYLDWNEQFF. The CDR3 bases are TGTGCCAGCAGTTACCTTGACTGGAATGAGCAGTTCTTC.